This T cell receptor (beta chain) was identified during a study of blood T cells in healthy people across ages. With a J-beta primer mix and a sample-barcoded 5' primer, a second PCR ran about 7 to 12 cycles. MiXCR, run by TCRdb on the 5' RACE reads, gives a single entry per CDR3 protein. The table has over a million distinct CDR3 sequences, less than 45% seen once. V lost 11 bases, J lost 2 bases, and 21 bases lay in between. Germline V gives CDR1 SNHLY, CDR2 FYNNEI. The CDR3 is 15 amino acids. This chain connects TRBV2 to TRBJ1-2; D gene uncertain. The sequence came from a woman aged 18-29 years in good health. The material sequenced was blood. CDR3 sequence: CAAVGGRTRNYGYTF. CDR3 nucleotide sequence: TGTGCCGCCGTTGGCGGACGGACGCGCAACTATGGCTACACCTTC. The variable domain in full, with the rest retrieved from reference TRBV2 and TRBJ1-2, is EPEVTQTPSHQVTQMGQEVILRCVPISNHLYFYWYRQILGQKVEFLVSFYNNEISEKSEIFDDQFSVERPDGSNFTLKIRSTKLEDSAMYFCAAVGGRTRNYGYTFGSGTRLTVV.